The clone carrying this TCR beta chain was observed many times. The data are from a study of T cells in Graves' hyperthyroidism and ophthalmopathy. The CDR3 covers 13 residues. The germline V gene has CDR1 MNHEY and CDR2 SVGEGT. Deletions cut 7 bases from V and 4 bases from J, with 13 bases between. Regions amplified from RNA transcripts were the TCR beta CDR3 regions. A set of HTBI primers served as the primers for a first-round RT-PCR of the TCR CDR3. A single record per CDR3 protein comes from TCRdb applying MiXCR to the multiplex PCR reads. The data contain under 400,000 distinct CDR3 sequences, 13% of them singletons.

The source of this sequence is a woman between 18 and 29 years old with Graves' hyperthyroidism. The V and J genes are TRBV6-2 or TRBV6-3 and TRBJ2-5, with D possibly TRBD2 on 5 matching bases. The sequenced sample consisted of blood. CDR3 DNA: TGTGCCAGCAACCTCGGACTGATAGAGACCCAGTACTTC. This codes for CASNLGLIETQYF.